This TCR beta chain was identified in a study of shared clonotypes between healthy human individuals. Study as a whole: The composition of the donors was two women and a few men aged 18 to 49. Overall study results and limits: Compared with memory subsets, naive subsets generally had larger estimated richness. Clonotypes not shared had lower generation probabilities than those common to all four donors.

Comment on this clone: The antigen remains unidentified.

Using immunoSEQ multiplex PCR, the repertoire was profiled, and TCRdb retains in-frame clones only, with some absent. The sample carries about 1.1 million clones, 75% to 80% recorded once. Germline CDR1 and CDR2: SGHRS and YFSETQ. The V end was cut by 0 bases, the J end by 10 bases, with 11 bases between. This CDR3 is built from 13 residues. V gene TRBV5-1 combines with J gene TRBJ2-1, with unresolved D. Sequenced input: memory CD4+ T cells from PBMCs. Subset: CD45RA-negative fraction. The clonotype was recovered from a young man in good health. Some clones in this sample may be carry-over from other donors' samples. Here the CDR3 DNA reads TGCGCCAGCAGCTTGGCCGTAGGGCAAGAGCAGTTCTTC. Translated: CASSLAVGQEQFF.